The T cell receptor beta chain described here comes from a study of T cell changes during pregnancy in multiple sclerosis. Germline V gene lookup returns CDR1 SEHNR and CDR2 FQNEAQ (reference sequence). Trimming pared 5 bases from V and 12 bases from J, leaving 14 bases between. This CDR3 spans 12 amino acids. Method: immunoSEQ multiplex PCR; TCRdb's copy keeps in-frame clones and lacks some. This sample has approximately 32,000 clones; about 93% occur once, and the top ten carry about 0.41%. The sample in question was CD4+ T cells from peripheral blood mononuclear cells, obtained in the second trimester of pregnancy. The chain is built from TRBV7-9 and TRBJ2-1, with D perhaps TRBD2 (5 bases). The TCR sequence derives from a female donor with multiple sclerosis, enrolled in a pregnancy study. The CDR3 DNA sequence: TGTGCCAGCAGCCCGGACTGGTTGGGGCAGTTCTTC. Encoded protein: CASSPDWLGQFF.